This T cell receptor beta chain originates from a study of T cell responses to AZD1222 COVID-19 vaccine. The CDR3 has 15 amino acids. The V end was cut by 0 bases, the J end by 7 bases, with 19 bases between. From germline, CDR1 is GTSNPN and CDR2 SVGIG (reference sequence). Assay used: immunoSEQ multiplex PCR; TCRdb lists only in-frame clones, some missing. The table shows some 130,000 clones, with around 90% occurring only once. This clone is a singleton in its sample. The material sequenced was peripheral blood, taken on day 0 of AZD1222 vaccination. V is TRBV30 and J is TRBJ2-7; D is perhaps TRBD1 (6 bases). The source of this sequence is an adult in good health. The CDR3 sequence: CAWSVEGQILVEQYF. CDR3 sequence (DNA): TGTGCCTGGAGTGTTGAAGGACAGATATTGGTTGAGCAGTACTTC.